What follows are 8 T cell receptor beta chains derived from one specimen sequenced in a study of T cell repertoires in cytomegalovirus infection. For these receptors, no antigen is known. TCRdb independently ran MiXCR on the reads; one entry per CDR3 protein. The sample has about 310,000 distinct CDR3 sequences; 20% to 25% are singletons. Sequences were derived from cultured PBMCs, sampled from culture after CMV antigen stimulation. These receptors were taken from a human donor in good health (CMV status not recorded). Some clones in this sample may be carry-over from other donors' samples.

This chain connects TRBV18 to TRBJ2-7; tentative D call: TRBD2 (5 bases). The CDR3 spans 14 residues. V lost 1 base, J lost 0 bases, and 7 bases lay in between. Germline V gene sequence: CDR1 KGHSH, CDR2 LQKENI. CDR3 DNA: TGTGCCAGCTCACCACAGCGGAGCTCCTACGAGCAGTACGTC. This gives the protein CASSPQRSSYEQYV.

This clonotype was counted between two and nine times. The genes are TRBV4-2 and TRBJ2-1; D might be TRBD1 or TRBD2, each matching 5 bases. V was shortened by 0 bases and J by 4 bases, with 13 bases between the two germline ends. The germline V gene encodes CDR1 LGHNA and CDR2 YNFKEQ. There are 16 residues in the CDR3. CDR3 in amino acids: CASSQEAQGPYNEQFF. Here the CDR3 DNA reads TGTGCCAGCAGCCAAGAAGCTCAGGGACCGTACAATGAGCAGTTCTTC.

The chain recombines TRBV6-2 or TRBV6-3 with TRBJ2-2; 7 bases agree with TRBD2. V shed 7 bases, J shed 6 bases, and the junction held 14 bases outside the gene matches. Germline assignment: CDR1 MNHEY and CDR2 SVGEGT. CDR3 size: 16 residues. CDR3 bases: TGTGCCAGCACGAGCGGCGGAGCGGGAAGGGCCGGGGAGCTGTTTTTT. Protein sequence: CASTSGGAGRAGELFF.

This clonotype showed up many times. This sequence joins TRBV7-9 and TRBJ2-5; D not certain. Trimming took 0 bases from V and 2 from J, leaving 10 bases between them. This CDR3 region has 15 residues. Germline CDR1 and CDR2: SEHNR and FQNEAQ (reference sequence). CDR3 nucleotide sequence: TGTGCCAGCAGCTTAGCTCTCGGTTTACAAGAGACCCAGTACTTC. Encoded protein: CASSLALGLQETQYF.

This clonotype was recorded a few times. The V and J genes are TRBV11-2 and TRBJ1-6; D is unclear. From germline, CDR1 is SGHAT and CDR2 FQNNGV. The V end was cut by 0 bases, the J end by 10 bases, with 4 bases between. The CDR3 has 12 residues. CDR3 sequence (DNA): TGTGCCAGCAGCTTAGATTACTCACCCCTCCACTTT. It codes for CASSLDYSPLHF.

Many counts were recorded for this clonotype. V gene TRBV7-8 combines with J gene TRBJ2-7; a possible D gene is TRBD1 (5 bases). The length of the CDR3 is 14 residues. Germline V gives CDR1 SGHVS, CDR2 FQNEAQ. Between the trimmed V and J ends, which lost 5 bases and 0 bases, there was a span of 11 bases. The CDR3 sequence is CASSLEDISYEQYV. The CDR3 nucleotides read TGTGCCAGCAGCCTAGAGGACATCTCCTACGAGCAGTACGTC.

This clonotype occurred many times. The rearrangement uses TRBV7-9 and TRBJ1-2; 7 positions agree with TRBD1. Per the germline V gene, CDR1 is SEHNR and CDR2 is FQNEAQ (reference sequence). V lost 0 bases to trimming and J lost 3 bases; unmatched junction nucleotides: 7. The CDR3 consists of 16 residues. The CDR3 loop reads CASSLATGMAYYGYTF. CDR3 DNA sequence: TGTGCCAGCAGCTTAGCGACAGGGATGGCGTACTATGGCTACACCTTC.

This clonotype was detected many times. This chain connects TRBV12-3 or TRBV12-4 to TRBJ2-7; D unclear. The CDR3 is 14 amino acids. V dropped 6 bases and J dropped 3 bases, with 15 bases sitting between them. The CDR3 region is CASSPKIGFYEQYF. As DNA, the CDR3 is TGTGCCAGCAGCCCCAAGATCGGTTTCTACGAGCAGTACTTC.